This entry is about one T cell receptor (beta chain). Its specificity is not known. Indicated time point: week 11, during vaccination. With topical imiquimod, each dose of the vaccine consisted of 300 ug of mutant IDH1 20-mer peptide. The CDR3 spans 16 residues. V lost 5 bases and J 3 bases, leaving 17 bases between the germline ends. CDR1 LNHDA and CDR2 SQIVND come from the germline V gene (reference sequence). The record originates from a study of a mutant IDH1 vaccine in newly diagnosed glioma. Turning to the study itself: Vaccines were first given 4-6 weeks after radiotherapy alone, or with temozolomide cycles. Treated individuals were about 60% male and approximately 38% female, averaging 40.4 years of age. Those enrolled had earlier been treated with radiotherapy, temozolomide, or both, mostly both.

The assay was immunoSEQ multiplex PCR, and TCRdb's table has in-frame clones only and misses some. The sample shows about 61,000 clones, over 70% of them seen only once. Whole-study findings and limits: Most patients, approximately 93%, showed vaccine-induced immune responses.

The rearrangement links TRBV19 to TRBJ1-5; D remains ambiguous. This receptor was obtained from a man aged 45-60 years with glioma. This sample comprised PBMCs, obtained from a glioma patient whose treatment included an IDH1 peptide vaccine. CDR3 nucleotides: TGTGCCAGTAGTCCTCAAAGAGGGAGTACCAATCAGCCCCAGCATTTT. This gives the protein CASSPQRGSTNQPQHF.